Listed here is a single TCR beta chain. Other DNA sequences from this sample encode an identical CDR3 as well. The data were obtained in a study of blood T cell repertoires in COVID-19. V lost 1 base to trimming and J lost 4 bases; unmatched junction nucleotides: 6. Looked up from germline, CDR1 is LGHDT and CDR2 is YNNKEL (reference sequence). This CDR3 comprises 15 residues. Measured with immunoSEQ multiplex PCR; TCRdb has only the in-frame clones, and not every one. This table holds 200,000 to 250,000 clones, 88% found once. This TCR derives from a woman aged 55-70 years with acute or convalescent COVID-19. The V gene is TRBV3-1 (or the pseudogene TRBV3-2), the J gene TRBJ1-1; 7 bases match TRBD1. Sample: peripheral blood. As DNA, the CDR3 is TGTGCCAGCAGCCAAGGACCCCAGGGGGGCACTGAAGCTTTCTTT. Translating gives CASSQGPQGGTEAFF.